The TCR beta chain under discussion was sequenced for a study of T cells in Graves' hyperthyroidism and ophthalmopathy. Authors of the study amplified TCR beta CDR3 regions from RNA transcripts. The primer set for the first-round RT-PCR of the TCR CDR3 was HTBI. MiXCR, applied by TCRdb to the multiplex PCR reads, yields one record per CDR3 protein. The repertoire holds around 700,000 distinct CDR3 sequences, with approximately 18% as singletons. V lost 3 bases, J lost 2 bases, and 23 bases lay in between. CDR3 length equals 18 residues. Germline V gene data show CDR1 as SGHAT and CDR2 as FQNNGV. This clonotype has a count of ten or more.

The sequenced sample was blood. The V gene is TRBV11-2, the J gene TRBJ2-7; perhaps TRBD1 as D (5 bases). The sequence came from a woman aged 50 to 60 with Graves' hyperthyroidism that later progressed to Graves' ophthalmopathy. CDR3 loop: CASSFPTYKGWKTYEQYF. The CDR3 bases are TGTGCCAGCAGCTTCCCAACTTACAAGGGGTGGAAGACCTACGAGCAGTACTTC.